These 8 T cell receptor beta chains were all obtained from the same sample, sequenced in a study of T cell responses to AZD1222 COVID-19 vaccine. The method was immunoSEQ multiplex PCR; TCRdb's version includes in-frame clones alone and lacks a portion of them. This sample yields 120,000 to 150,000 clones, of which about 88% are seen a single time; about 4.8% belongs to the top ten. Sequenced material: peripheral blood, taken on day 0 of AZD1222 vaccination. These receptors all stem from an adult in good health.

J is TRBJ2-3 and V is TRBV5-1, with 8 bases that match TRBD1. The CDR3 is 16 residues long. J gave up 3 bases and V 3 bases, and 9 bases lay outside the gene matches. Germline CDR1 is SGHRS and CDR2 is YFSETQ. CDR3 in amino acids: CASSSPRTGQTDTQYF. DNA for the CDR3: TGCGCCAGCAGCTCCCCCCGGACAGGGCAGACAGATACGCAGTATTTT.

This rearrangement joins TRBV19 to TRBJ1-5; 7 positions agree with TRBD1. V was pared by 3 bases and J by 2 bases, with 4 bases of the junction left unmatched. This CDR3 is 15 amino acids long. Germline lookup yields CDR1 LNHDA and CDR2 SQIVND (reference sequence). CDR3 DNA sequence: TGTGCCAGTAGTATGGGAGGGGGCCGCAATCAGCCCCAGCATTTT. This codes for CASSMGGGRNQPQHF.

This sequence joins TRBV7-8 and TRBJ1-2; D not resolved. The V end lost 1 base, the J end lost 4 bases, and 16 bases lay between the germline ends. CDR1 SGHVS and CDR2 FQNEAQ come from the germline V gene. This CDR3 is 16 amino acids long. CDR3: CASSLESVPGSYGYTF. The CDR3 nucleotides read TGTGCCAGCAGCTTAGAGTCGGTCCCTGGGAGCTATGGCTACACCTTC.

The CDR3 DNA sequence: TGTGCCAGCAGCTTAGGGGGAGGGGTTGCCACTGAAGCTTTCTTT. Protein sequence: CASSLGGGVATEAFF. This sequence joins TRBV11-3 and TRBJ1-1; D may be TRBD1 (5 bases). The CDR3 spans 15 residues. Between the trimmed V and J ends, which lost 1 base and 4 bases, there was a span of 13 bases. Germline CDR1 is SGHNT and CDR2 is YENEEA.

The V gene is TRBV5-1, the J gene TRBJ1-6; D perhaps matches TRBD1 (5 bases). The CDR3 is 13 residues long. V lost 0 bases to trimming and J lost 14 bases, with 12 bases between them. The V gene's germline CDR1 is SGHRS and CDR2 YFSETQ. CDR3 bases: TGCGCCAGCAGCTTGGAGGGACTTCCAACCCTCCACTTT. Translating it yields CASSLEGLPTLHF.

The chain is built from TRBV28 and TRBJ1-1, with 11 bases fitting TRBD1. Germline V gene data show CDR1 as MDHEN and CDR2 as SYDVKM. The CDR3 is 15 residues long. V trimming: 5 bases; J trimming: 5 bases; junction bases outside the gene matches: 7. The CDR3 nucleotides are TGTGCCAGCAGTCCCAGGACAGGGGGCTTGACTGAAGCTTTCTTT. Residues: CASSPRTGGLTEAFF. Combining the CDR3 with reference TRBV28 and TRBJ1-1 gives the whole variable domain DVKVTQSSRYLVKRTGEKVFLECVQDMDHENMFWYRQDPGLGLRLIYFSYDVKMKEKGDIPEGYSVSREKKERFSLILESASTNQTSMYLCASSPRTGGLTEAFFGQGTRLTVV.

This sequence joins TRBV7-2 and TRBJ1-1; no definite D call. CDR1 is SGHTA and CDR2 is FQGNSA in the germline V gene. There are 17 residues in the CDR3. Trimming left V 5 bases short and J 1 base short, with 20 bases between. CDR3 in amino acids: CASSPRLREETNTEAFF. In nucleotides, the CDR3 is TGTGCCAGCAGCCCCCGGTTGAGGGAGGAGACGAACACTGAAGCTTTCTTT.

The V call is TRBV5-1, the J call TRBJ2-1; 7 bases line up with TRBD2. The CDR3 length is 16 residues. The germline V gene encodes CDR1 SGHRS and CDR2 YFSETQ. With V trimmed by 1 base and J by 6 bases, 10 bases remained unmatched. The CDR3 reads CASSLSPGGKGNEQFF. DNA for the CDR3: TGCGCCAGCAGCTTGAGTCCGGGAGGAAAGGGCAATGAGCAGTTCTTC.